The entry that follows covers one T cell receptor (beta chain) sequence. The antigen remains undetermined. Germline assignment: CDR1 SGHRS and CDR2 YFSETQ. The CDR3 runs 13 residues. The sample originates from a study of monozygotic twins with inflammatory bowel disease. Study results and limitations: The authors found no support for a single strong IBD-associated signal or clonotype.

Amplification of TCRalpha and TCRbeta cDNA involved two nested PCRs that ran for roughly 16 and 10 cycles. TCRdb derives one entry per CDR3 protein from the 5' RACE reads, leaving out DNA. The table counts 80,000 or so distinct CDR3 sequences; 6.5% to 9% lies in the top ten. V gene TRBV5-1 combines with J gene TRBJ1-2; TCRdb's D gene call, TRBD1, goes unchecked for lack of DNA. The TCR sequence derives from a human donor with ulcerative colitis or Crohn's disease, or a healthy co-twin of an affected twin (not recorded which). Sequencing input: blood. CDR3 loop: CASKLAGGDGYTF.